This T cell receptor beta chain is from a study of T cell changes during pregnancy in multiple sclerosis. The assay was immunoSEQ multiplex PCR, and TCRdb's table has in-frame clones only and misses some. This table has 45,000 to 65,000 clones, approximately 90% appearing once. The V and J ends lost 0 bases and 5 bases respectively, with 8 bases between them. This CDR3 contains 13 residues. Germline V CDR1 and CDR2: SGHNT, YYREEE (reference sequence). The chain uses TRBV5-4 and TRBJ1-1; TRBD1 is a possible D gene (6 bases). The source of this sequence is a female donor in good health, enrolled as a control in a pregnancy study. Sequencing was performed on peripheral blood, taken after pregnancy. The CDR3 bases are TGTGCCAGCAGCTTGGTACAGGGTACTGAAGCTTTCTTT. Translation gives CASSLVQGTEAFF.